This T cell receptor (beta chain) was sequenced in a study of beta chain features in type 1 diabetes. Study observations and caveats: A potential influence of HLA type upon TCRB rearrangement remained unresolved herein. There were fewer insertions and more deletions at the VDJ junctions of type 1 diabetes patients.

The entirety of the isolated RNA underwent reverse transcription, so expressed TCRB transcripts were sequenced. It was found that naive, central memory and regulatory T cell samples averaged approximately 3.9 million reads. TCRdb keeps only in-frame clones here, not all; method: immunoSEQ multiplex PCR. The table includes hundreds of thousands of clones, roughly 16% detected once. The CDR3 length is 13 residues. V gave up 3 bases and J gave up 7 bases, with 9 bases separating them. The germline gives CDR1 MDHEN, CDR2 SYDVKM. This clone was counted a few times. Its antigen is unknown. This sequence originates from a man aged 18 to 30 in good health. This chain joins TRBV28 and TRBJ2-2; TRBD2 might be the D (6 bases). The material sequenced was naive CD4+ T cells from blood. In nucleotides, the CDR3 is TGTGCCAGCAGTTTTGGGGGAGGCGGGGAGCTGTTTTTT. Protein: CASSFGGGGELFF.